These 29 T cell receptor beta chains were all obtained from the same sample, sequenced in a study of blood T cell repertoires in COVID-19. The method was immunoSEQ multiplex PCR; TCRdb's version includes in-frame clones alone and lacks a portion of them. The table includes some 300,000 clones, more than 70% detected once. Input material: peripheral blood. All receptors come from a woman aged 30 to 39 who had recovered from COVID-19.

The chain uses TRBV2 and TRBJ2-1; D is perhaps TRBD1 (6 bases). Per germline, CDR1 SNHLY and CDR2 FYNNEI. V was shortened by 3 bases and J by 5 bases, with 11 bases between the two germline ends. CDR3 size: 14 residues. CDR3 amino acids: CASSDPSGDNEQFF. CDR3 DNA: TGTGCCAGCAGTGACCCTTCAGGGGACAATGAGCAGTTCTTC.

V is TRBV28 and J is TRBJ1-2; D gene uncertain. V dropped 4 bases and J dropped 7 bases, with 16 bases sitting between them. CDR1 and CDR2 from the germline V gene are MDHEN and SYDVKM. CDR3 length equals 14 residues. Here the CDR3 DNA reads TGTGCCAGCAGTTCCCCGCAAGGTTGGGCTGGCTACACCTTC. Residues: CASSSPQGWAGYTF.

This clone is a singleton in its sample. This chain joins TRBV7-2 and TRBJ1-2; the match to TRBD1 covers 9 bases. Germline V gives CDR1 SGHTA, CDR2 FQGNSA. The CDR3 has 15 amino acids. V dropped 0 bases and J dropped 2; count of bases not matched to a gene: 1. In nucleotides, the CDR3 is TGTGCCAGCAGCTTAGCCGGGACAGGGAACTATGGCTACACCTTC. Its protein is CASSLAGTGNYGYTF.

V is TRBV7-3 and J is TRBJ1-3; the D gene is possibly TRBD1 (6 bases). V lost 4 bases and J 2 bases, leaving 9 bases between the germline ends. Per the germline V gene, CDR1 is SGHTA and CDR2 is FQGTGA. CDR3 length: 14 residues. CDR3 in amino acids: CASSSGQPGNTIYF. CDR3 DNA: TGTGCCAGCAGCTCCGGACAGCCTGGAAACACCATATATTTT.

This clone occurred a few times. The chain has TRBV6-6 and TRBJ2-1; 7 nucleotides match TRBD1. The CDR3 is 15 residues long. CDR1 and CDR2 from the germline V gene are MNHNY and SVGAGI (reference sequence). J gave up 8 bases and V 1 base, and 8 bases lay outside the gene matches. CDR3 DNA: TGTGCCAGCAGTTACTTGGCACAGGGGACGCATGAGCAGTTCTTC. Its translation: CASSYLAQGTHEQFF.

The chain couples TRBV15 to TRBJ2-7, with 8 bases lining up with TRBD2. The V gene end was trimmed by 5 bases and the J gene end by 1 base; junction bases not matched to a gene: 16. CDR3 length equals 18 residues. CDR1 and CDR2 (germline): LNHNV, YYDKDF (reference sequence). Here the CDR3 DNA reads TGTGCCACCAGCGCGACCCTATCCGCCAGCGGGGGTTCCTACGAGCAGTACTTC. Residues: CATSATLSASGGSYEQYF.

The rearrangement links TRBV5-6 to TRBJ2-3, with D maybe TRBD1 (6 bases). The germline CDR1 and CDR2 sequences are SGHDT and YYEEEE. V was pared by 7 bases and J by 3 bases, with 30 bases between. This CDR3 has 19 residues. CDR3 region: CASGPVPGVRQIRTDTQYF. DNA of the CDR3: TGTGCCAGCGGCCCCGTCCCAGGGGTCAGGCAGATCAGGACAGATACGCAGTATTTT.

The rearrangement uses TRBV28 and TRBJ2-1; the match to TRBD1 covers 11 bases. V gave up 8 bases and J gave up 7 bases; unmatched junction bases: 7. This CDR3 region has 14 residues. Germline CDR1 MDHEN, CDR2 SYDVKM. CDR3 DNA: TGTGCCAGCGTGGACAGGGGGCTTCGAAATGAGCAGTTCTTC. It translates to CASVDRGLRNEQFF.

The CDR3: CASSLAPGQKGLPEQYF. The CDR3, as DNA: TGTGCCAGCAGCTTAGCCCCAGGACAGAAAGGCCTTCCCGAGCAGTACTTC. The rearrangement joins TRBV7-8 to TRBJ2-7, with D perhaps TRBD1 (6 bases). CDR1 and CDR2 (germline): SGHVS, FQNEAQ. The V end was cut by 0 bases, the J end by 6 bases, with 21 bases between. The CDR3 runs to 17 residues.

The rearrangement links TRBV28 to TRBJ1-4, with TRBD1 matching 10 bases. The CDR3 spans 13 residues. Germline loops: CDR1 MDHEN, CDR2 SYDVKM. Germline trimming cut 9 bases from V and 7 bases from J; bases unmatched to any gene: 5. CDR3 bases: TGTGCCAGTGACAGGGGGCCGGGTGAAAAACTGTTTTTT. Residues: CASDRGPGEKLFF.

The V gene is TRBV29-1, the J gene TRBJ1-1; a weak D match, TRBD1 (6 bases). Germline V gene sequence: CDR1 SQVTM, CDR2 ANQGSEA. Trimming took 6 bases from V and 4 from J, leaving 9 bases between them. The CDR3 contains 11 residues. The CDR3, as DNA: TGCAGCGTGAGACAGGTCACTGAAGCTTTCTTT. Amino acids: CSVRQVTEAFF.

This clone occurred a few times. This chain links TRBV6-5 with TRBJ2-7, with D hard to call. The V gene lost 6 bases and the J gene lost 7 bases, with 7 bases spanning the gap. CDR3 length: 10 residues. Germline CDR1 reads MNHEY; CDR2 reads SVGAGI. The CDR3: CASSAEEQYF. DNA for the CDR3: TGTGCCAGCAGCGCAGAAGAGCAGTACTTC.

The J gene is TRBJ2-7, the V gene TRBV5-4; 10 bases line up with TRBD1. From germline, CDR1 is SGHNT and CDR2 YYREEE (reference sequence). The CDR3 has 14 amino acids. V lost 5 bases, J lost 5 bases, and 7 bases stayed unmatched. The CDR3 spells CASSSRQGADEQYF. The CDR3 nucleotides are TGTGCCAGCAGTTCTAGACAGGGGGCGGACGAGCAGTACTTC. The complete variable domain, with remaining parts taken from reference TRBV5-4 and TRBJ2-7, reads ETGVTQSPTHLIKTRGQQVTLRCSSQSGHNTVSWYQQALGQGPQFIFQYYREEENGRGNFPPRFSGLQFPNYSSELNVNALELDDSALYLCASSSRQGADEQYFGPGTRLTVT.

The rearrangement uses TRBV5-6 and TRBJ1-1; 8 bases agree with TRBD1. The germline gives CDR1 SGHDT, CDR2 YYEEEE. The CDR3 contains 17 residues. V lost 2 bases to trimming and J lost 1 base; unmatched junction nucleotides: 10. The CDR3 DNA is TGTGCCAGCAGCTTACCTCGGCAGACAGGGGAGAACACTGAAGCTTTCTTT. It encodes CASSLPRQTGENTEAFF.

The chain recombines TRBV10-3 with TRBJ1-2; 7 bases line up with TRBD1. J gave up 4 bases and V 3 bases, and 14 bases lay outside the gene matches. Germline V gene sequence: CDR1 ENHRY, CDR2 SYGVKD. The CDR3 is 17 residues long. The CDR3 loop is CAISESNPGQPFYGYTF. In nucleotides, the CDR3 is TGTGCCATCAGTGAATCGAATCCGGGACAGCCTTTCTATGGCTACACCTTC.

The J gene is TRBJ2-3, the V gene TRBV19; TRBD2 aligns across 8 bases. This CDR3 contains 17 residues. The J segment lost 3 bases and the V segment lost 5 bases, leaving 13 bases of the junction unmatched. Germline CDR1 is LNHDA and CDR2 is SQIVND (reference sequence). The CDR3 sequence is CASSELAGAGGTDTQYF. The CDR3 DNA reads TGTGCCAGTAGTGAGTTGGCGGGGGCGGGAGGTACAGATACGCAGTATTTT.

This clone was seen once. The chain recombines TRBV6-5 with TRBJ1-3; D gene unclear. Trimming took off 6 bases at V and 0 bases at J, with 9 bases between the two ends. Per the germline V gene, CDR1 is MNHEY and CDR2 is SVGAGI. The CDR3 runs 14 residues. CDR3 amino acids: CASRRHDSGNTIYF. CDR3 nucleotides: TGTGCCAGCAGGCGACACGACTCTGGAAACACCATATATTTT.

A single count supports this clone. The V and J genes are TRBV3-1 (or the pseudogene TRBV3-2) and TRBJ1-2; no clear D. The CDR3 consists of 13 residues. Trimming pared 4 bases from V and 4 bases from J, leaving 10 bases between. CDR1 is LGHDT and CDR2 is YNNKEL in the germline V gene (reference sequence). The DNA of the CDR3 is TGTGCCAGCAGCCGACTAGGGCCCTATGGCTACACCTTC. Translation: CASSRLGPYGYTF.

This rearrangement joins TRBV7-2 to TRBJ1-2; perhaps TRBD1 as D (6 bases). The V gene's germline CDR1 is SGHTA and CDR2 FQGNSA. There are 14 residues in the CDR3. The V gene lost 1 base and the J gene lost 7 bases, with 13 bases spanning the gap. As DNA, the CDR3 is TGTGCCAGCAGCTTAGACAGGGCCGGAGGTGGCTACACCTTC. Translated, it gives CASSLDRAGGGYTF.

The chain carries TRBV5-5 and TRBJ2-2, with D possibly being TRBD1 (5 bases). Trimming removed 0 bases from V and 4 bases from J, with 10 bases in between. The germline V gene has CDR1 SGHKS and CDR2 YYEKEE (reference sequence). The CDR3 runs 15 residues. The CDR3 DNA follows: TGTGCCAGCAGCTTGGGACAGTATTTCACCGGGGAGCTGTTTTTT. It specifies CASSLGQYFTGELFF.

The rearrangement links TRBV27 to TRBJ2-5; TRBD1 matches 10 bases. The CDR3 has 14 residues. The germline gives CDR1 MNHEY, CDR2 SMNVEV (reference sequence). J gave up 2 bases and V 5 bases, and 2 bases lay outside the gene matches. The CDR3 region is CASSDRGLQETQYF. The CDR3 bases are TGTGCCAGCAGTGACAGGGGGCTTCAAGAGACCCAGTACTTC.

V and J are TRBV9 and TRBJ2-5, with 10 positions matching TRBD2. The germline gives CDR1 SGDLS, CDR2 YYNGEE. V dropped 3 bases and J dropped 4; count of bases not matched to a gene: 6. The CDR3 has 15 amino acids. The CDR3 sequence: CASSGERGGPETQYF. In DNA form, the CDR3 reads TGTGCCAGCAGCGGAGAGCGGGGGGGCCCAGAGACCCAGTACTTC. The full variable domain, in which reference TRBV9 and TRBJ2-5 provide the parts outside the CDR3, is DSGVTQTPKHLITATGQRVTLRCSPRSGDLSVYWYQQSLDQGLQFLIQYYNGEERAKGNILERFSAQQFPDLHSELNLSSLELGDSALYFCASSGERGGPETQYFGPGTRLLVL.

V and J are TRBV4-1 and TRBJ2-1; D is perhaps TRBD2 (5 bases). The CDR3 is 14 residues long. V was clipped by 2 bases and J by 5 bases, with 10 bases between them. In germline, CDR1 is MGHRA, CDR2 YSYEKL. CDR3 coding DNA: TGCGCCAGCAGCCAAAGGACTCACCACAATGAGCAGTTCTTC. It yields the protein CASSQRTHHNEQFF.

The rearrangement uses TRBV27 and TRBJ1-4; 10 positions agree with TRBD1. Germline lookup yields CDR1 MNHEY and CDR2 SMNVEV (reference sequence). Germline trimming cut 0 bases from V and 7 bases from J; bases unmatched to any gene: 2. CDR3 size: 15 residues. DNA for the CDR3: TGTGCCAGCAGTTTATCGGGGGACAGGGGTGAAAAACTGTTTTTT. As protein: CASSLSGDRGEKLFF.

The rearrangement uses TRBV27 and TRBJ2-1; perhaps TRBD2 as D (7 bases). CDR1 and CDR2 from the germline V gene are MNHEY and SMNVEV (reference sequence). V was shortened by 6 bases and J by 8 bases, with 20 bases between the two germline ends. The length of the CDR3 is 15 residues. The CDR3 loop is CASRRGGAYIDEQFF. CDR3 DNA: TGTGCCAGCAGACGAGGGGGGGCGTACATCGATGAGCAGTTCTTC.

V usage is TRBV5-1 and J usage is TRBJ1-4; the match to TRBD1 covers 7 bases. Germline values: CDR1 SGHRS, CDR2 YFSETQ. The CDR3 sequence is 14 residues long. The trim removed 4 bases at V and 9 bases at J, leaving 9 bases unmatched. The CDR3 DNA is TGCGCCAGCAGCAGAGACAGGGTGTTACAAAAACTGTTTTTT. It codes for CASSRDRVLQKLFF.

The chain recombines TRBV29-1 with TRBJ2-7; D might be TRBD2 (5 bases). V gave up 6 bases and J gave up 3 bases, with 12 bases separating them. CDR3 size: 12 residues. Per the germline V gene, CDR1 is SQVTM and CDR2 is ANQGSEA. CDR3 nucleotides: TGCAGCGTCGCCGGGGTGCACTACGAGCAGTACTTC. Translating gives CSVAGVHYEQYF.

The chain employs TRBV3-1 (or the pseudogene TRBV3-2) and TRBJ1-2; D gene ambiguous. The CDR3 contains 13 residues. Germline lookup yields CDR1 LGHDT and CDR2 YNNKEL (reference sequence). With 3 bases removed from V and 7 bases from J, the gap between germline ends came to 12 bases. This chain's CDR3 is CASSQARLTGYTF. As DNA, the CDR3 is TGTGCCAGCAGCCAGGCCAGGTTGACTGGCTACACCTTC.

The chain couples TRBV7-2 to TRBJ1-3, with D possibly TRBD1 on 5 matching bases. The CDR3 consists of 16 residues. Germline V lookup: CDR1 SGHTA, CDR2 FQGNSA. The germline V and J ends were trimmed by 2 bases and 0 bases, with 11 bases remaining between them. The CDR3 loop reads CASSLLGLYSGNTIYF. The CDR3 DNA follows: TGTGCCAGCAGCTTACTGGGACTGTACTCTGGAAACACCATATATTTT. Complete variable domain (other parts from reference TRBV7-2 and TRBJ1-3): GAGVSQSPSNKVTEKGKDVELRCDPISGHTALYWYRQSLGQGLEFLIYFQGNSAPDKSGLPSDRFSAERTGGSVSTLTIQRTQQEDSAVYLCASSLLGLYSGNTIYFGEGSWLTVV.